Presented here are 13 T cell receptor beta chains from one specimen sequenced in a study of shared clonotypes between healthy human individuals. Naive CD8 cells lacked CD45RO, underwent positive selection for CCR7 and left out terminally differentiated effector memory CD45RA+ cells. Sequencing used immunoSEQ multiplex PCR; TCRdb keeps in-frame clones, though not all of them. The sample includes over 800,000 clones, 80% to 95% of them seen just once. Sequencing was carried out using naive CD8+ T cells sorted from blood. These receptors all stem from a man aged 25-40 years in good health.

V is TRBV6-6 and J is TRBJ2-2, with TRBD1 as a possible D gene (5 bases). The V gene's germline CDR1 is MNHNY and CDR2 SVGAGI (reference sequence). The CDR3 contains 16 residues. Trimming removed 6 bases at V and 1 base at J, with 15 bases between. CDR3 amino acids: CASSPTQGVNTGELFF. CDR3 nucleotides: TGTGCCAGCAGCCCAACCCAAGGGGTGAACACCGGGGAGCTGTTTTTT.

Comments on this clone: A single base is all that separates this from a far larger clone, so a read error is likely. J is TRBJ2-2 and V is TRBV2; no clear D. V lost 5 bases to trimming and J lost 3 bases, with 4 bases between them. CDR1 and CDR2 (germline): SNHLY, FYNNEI. The CDR3 has 12 residues. CDR3 amino acids: CASSPYTGELFF. CDR3 DNA sequence: TGTGCCAGCAGTCCTTACACCGGGGAGCTGTTTTTT.

The rearrangement joins TRBV10-3 to TRBJ1-2, with 7 bases fitting TRBD1. Germline-derived CDR1 and CDR2 are ENHRY and SYGVKD. Trimming removed 4 bases from V and 1 base from J; junction bases left unmatched: 0. This CDR3 region has 13 residues. CDR3 in DNA: TGTGCCATCAGTGGGGACAGTAACTATGGCTACACCTTC. Translated: CAISGDSNYGYTF.

V is TRBV28 and J is TRBJ2-7; 7 bases are a match to TRBD1. CDR1 and CDR2 from the germline V gene are MDHEN and SYDVKM. V gave up 3 bases and J gave up 4 bases; unmatched junction bases: 9. The CDR3 covers 15 residues. The DNA of the CDR3 is TGTGCCAGCAGTTTTGCGTCGACAGGGTTTTACGAGCAGTACTTC. This gives the protein CASSFASTGFYEQYF.

This chain links TRBV5-8 with TRBJ2-7, with a weak D call TRBD2 (5 bases). V shed 4 bases and J shed 5 bases, with 10 bases lying between them. Germline V lookup: CDR1 SGHTS, CDR2 YDEGEE. This CDR3 comprises 12 residues. DNA of the CDR3: TGTGCCAGCAGCCCGACGGGGAACGAGCAGTACTTC. Its protein is CASSPTGNEQYF.

The sample holds one count of this clone. The rearrangement uses TRBV2 and TRBJ2-3, with no clear D. V was cut by 3 bases and J by 2 bases, with 9 bases left in between. Germline lookup yields CDR1 SNHLY and CDR2 FYNNEI. CDR3 length equals 14 residues. CDR3 DNA sequence: TGTGCCAGCAGTGAGAGCGTTAACACAGATACGCAGTATTTT. It translates to CASSESVNTDTQYF.

The sample holds one count of this clone. The chain recombines TRBV5-1 with TRBJ1-3; D is ambiguous. The CDR3 is made up of 14 amino acids. Germline lookup yields CDR1 SGHRS and CDR2 YFSETQ. With 5 bases removed from V and 7 bases from J, the gap between germline ends came to 16 bases. As DNA, the CDR3 is TGCGCCAGCAGTCCGATAGGGATCGGGAACACCATATATTTT. Residues: CASSPIGIGNTIYF.

The chain joins TRBV4-3 to TRBJ1-2; 8 nucleotides align to TRBD1. The CDR3 runs to 15 residues. Germline trimming cut 0 bases from V and 1 base from J; bases unmatched to any gene: 1. CDR1 LGHNA and CDR2 YSLEER come from the germline V gene. CDR3 protein: CASSQDGQGNYGYTF. DNA for the CDR3: TGCGCCAGCAGCCAAGACGGACAGGGTAACTATGGCTACACCTTC.

The chain combines TRBV23-1 with TRBJ1-2; 7 bases are a match to TRBD1. TRBV23-1 is recorded as an ORF, its role being uncertain. Unmatched junction bases numbered 11, after V lost 2 bases and J lost 2 bases. The CDR3 has 17 amino acids. The CDR3 DNA reads as TGCGCCAGCAGTCAAAAATCGCCTAGGGGACAGAACTATGGCTACACCTTC. Translation: CASSQKSPRGQNYGYTF.

The gene calls are TRBV4-1 and TRBJ2-5; D assignment may be TRBD1 or TRBD2 (5 bases each). Germline loops: CDR1 MGHRA, CDR2 YSYEKL. CDR3 length: 17 amino acids. V was clipped by 2 bases and J by 4 bases, with 20 bases between them. The CDR3 nucleotides are TGCGCCAGCAGCCAACCGGGACCCGTAATCGGCCGAGAGACCCAGTACTTC. Its protein is CASSQPGPVIGRETQYF.

About this clone itself: It may be a read error: a sequence one base away is much more abundant. The chain links TRBV9 to TRBJ2-5, with unresolved D. CDR1 is SGDLS and CDR2 is YYNGEE in the germline V gene. Trimming pared 3 bases from V and 1 base from J, leaving 1 base between. The CDR3 has 11 residues. CDR3 sequence (DNA): TGTGCCAGCAGCGCCCAAGAGACCCAGTACTTC. It encodes CASSAQETQYF.

The chain carries TRBV4-1 and TRBJ1-2; 8 positions match TRBD1. V lost 2 bases and J lost 6; bases outside the gene matches: 14. CDR3 length: 17 residues. Looked up from germline, CDR1 is MGHRA and CDR2 is YSYEKL. The CDR3 here is CASSQFERDRRDHGYTF. The CDR3 nucleotides are TGCGCCAGCAGCCAATTCGAACGGGACAGGAGGGACCATGGCTACACCTTC.

The rearrangement uses TRBV28 and TRBJ2-7; D is unclear. Germline CDR1 is MDHEN and CDR2 is SYDVKM. CDR3 length: 14 amino acids. Between the trimmed V and J ends, which lost 5 bases and 0 bases, there was a span of 11 bases. For the CDR3, the DNA is TGTGCCAGCAGTCTGCTTGGGAACTCCTACGAGCAGTACTTC. Its translation: CASSLLGNSYEQYF.